Included here is one TCR beta chain sequence, with context. The antigen is unknown. Trimming removed 6 bases from V and 10 bases from J, with 19 bases in between. Germline V gene lookup returns CDR1 LNHNV and CDR2 YYDKDF (reference sequence). CDR3 length: 15 amino acids. The sample belongs to a study of yellow fever vaccine responses in identical twins. Whole-study results and caveats: The T cell response to vaccination in identical twins was reportedly partly convergent and partly personalized.

TCRdb re-called the RT-PCR reads through MiXCR, storing one row per CDR3 protein. The sample includes 600 to 650 distinct CDR3 sequences, 75% to 85% seen only once; the top ten take roughly a quarter. This TCR derives from a female donor who received the yellow fever vaccine. The chain uses TRBV15 and TRBJ1-6; D is unclear. The specimen was T cells from blood (PBMCs), unsorted or a sorted subset (not recorded which), collected before or after yellow fever vaccination (not recorded which). CDR3 nucleotides: TGTGCCACCAGATCAGTCAGCATAAAGAGATCACCCCTCCACTTT. Translation gives CATRSVSIKRSPLHF. Full variable domain (rest looked up from reference TRBV15 and TRBJ1-6): DAMVIQNPRYQVTQFGKPVTLSCSQTLNHNVMYWYQQKSSQAPKLLFHYYDKDFNNEADTPDNFQSRRPNTSFCFLDIRSPGLGDTAMYLCATRSVSIKRSPLHFGNGTRLTVT.